This TCR beta chain came from a study of shared clonotypes between healthy human individuals. Findings and caveats of the study: The study found lower generation probabilities in non-shared clonotypes than in those shared by all four donors. Several donors showed sharing of about 4.6% of naive CD4 clonotypes.

Germline V gene lookup returns CDR1 LNHDA and CDR2 SQIVND (reference sequence). The CDR3 loop spans 19 amino acids. Trimming shortened V by 1 base and J by 0 bases, and 19 bases separated the two germline ends. Positive CCR7 selection of CD45RO-negative cells yielded the naive CD8 cells, and terminally differentiated effector memory CD45RA+ cells were excluded. The donors were all Caucasian adults (living in Nashville, Tennessee). Deep-level assay runs were performed. Clones were read by immunoSEQ multiplex PCR, and TCRdb kept only the in-frame ones, dropping some. The sample records approximately 1.9 million clones, about 93% being singletons. As regards this clone: The antigen is undetermined.

This receptor was obtained from a young man in good health. Some clones in this sample may be carry-over from other donors' samples. The J gene is TRBJ2-1, the V gene TRBV19; the D is unclear. The sequenced material came from naive CD8+ T cells from PBMCs. The CDR3 coding sequence is TGTGCCAGTAGTATAGGCTATATCCGTAACAAGAGCTCCTACAATGAGCAGTTCTTC. It translates to CASSIGYIRNKSSYNEQFF.